This paragraph reports one T cell receptor (beta chain). This sample is part of a study of blood T cell repertoires in COVID-19. Germline V gene sequence: CDR1 SGDLS, CDR2 YYNGEE. The CDR3 consists of 15 residues. Trimming stripped 1 base from V and 0 bases from J, with 8 bases between. Method: immunoSEQ multiplex PCR; TCRdb's copy keeps in-frame clones and lacks some. The table has 200,000 to 300,000 clones, approximately 87% seen once. The chain carries TRBV9 and TRBJ2-1; D unclear. Sequencing was performed on peripheral blood. This TCR came from a woman aged 40 to 55 who had recovered from COVID-19. Here the CDR3 DNA reads TGTGCCAGCAGCGTAACCCACAGCTCCTACAATGAGCAGTTCTTC. It translates to CASSVTHSSYNEQFF.